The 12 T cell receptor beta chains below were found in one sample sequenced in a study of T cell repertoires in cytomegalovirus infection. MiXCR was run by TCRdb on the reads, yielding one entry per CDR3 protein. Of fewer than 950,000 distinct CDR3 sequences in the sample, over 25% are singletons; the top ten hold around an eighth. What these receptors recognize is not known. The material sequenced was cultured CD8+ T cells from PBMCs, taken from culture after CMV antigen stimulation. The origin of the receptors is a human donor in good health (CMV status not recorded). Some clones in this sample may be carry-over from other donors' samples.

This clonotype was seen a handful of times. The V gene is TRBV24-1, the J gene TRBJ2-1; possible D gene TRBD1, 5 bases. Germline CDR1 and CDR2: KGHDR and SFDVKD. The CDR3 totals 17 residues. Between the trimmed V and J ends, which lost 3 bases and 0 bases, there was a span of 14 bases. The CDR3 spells CATSDIWTQSSYNEQFF. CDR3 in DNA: TGTGCCACCAGTGATATTTGGACACAGAGCTCCTACAATGAGCAGTTCTTC.

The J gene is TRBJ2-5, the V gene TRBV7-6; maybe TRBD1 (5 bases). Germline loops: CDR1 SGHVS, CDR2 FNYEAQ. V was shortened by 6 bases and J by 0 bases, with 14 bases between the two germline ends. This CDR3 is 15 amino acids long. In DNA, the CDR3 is TGTGCCAGCAGAGAGTACAGGAGCGACCAAGAGACCCAGTACTTC. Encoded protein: CASREYRSDQETQYF.

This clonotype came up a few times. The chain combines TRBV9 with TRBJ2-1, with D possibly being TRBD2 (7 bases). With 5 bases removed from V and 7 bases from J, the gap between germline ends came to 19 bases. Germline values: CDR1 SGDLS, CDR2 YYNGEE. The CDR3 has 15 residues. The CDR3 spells CASSPRGGASNEQFF. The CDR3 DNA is TGTGCCAGCAGTCCAAGGGGGGGGGCGAGTAATGAGCAGTTCTTC.

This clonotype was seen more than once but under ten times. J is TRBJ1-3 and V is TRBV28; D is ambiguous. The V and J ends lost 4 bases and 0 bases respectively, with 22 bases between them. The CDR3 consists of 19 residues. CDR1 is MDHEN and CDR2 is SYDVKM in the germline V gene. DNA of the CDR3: TGTGCCAGCAGTTCAGAAGATTTGACGGCGGTTGGCTCTGGAAACACCATATATTTT. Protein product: CASSSEDLTAVGSGNTIYF.

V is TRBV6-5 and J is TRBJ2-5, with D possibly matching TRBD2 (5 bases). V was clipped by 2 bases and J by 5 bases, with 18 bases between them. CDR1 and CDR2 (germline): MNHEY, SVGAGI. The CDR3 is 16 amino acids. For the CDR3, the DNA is TGTGCCAGCAGTTACACAGCAGAGGAGGCCGGGGAGACCCAGTACTTC. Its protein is CASSYTAEEAGETQYF.

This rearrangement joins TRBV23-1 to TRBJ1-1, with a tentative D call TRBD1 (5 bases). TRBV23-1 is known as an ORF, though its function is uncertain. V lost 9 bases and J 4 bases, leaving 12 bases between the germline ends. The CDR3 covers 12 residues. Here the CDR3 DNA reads TGCGCCAGGGAACCCGGGGGCACTGAAGCTTTCTTT. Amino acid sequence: CAREPGGTEAFF.

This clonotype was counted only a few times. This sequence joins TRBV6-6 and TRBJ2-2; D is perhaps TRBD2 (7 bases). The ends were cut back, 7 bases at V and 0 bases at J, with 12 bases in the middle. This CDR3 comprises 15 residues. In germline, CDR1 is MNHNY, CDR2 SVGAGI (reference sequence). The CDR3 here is CASIPGGTNTGELFF. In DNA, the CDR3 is TGTGCCAGCATCCCGGGGGGCACGAACACCGGGGAGCTGTTTTTT.

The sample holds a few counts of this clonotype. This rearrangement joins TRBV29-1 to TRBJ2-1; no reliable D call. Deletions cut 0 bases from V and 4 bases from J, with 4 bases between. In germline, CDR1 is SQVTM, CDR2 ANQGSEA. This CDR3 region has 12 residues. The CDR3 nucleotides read TGCAGCGTTGAAGATGGGTACAATGAGCAGTTCTTC. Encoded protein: CSVEDGYNEQFF.

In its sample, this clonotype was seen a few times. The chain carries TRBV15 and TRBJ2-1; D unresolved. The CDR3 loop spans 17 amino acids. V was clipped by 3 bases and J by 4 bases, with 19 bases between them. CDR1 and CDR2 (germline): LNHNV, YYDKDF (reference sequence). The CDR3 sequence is CATSSLAIGRGYNEQFF. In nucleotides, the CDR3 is TGTGCCACCAGCAGTCTCGCAATCGGACGCGGATACAATGAGCAGTTCTTC.

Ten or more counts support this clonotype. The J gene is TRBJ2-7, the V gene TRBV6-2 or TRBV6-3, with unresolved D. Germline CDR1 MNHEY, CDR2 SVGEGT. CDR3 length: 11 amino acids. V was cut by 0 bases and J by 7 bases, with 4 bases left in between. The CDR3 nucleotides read TGTGCCAGCAGTTACTCGAGGGAGCAGTACTTC. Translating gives CASSYSREQYF.

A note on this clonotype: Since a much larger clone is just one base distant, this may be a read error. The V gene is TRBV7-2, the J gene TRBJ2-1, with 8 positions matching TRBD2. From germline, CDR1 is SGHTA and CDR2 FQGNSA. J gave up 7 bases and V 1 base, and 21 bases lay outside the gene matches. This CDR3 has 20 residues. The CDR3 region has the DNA TGTGCCAGCAGCTTAGGGGGGGGGCCGGGGGGGGGGGGATTGTGGAATGAGCAGTTCTTC. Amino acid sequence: CASSLGGGPGGGGLWNEQFF.

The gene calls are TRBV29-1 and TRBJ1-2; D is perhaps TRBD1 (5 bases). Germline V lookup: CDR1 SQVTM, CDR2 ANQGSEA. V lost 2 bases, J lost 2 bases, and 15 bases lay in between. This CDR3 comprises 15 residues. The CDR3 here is CSVERMNRRNYGYTF. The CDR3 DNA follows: TGCAGCGTTGAAAGAATGAACAGGAGGAACTATGGCTACACCTTC.